This T cell receptor (beta chain) is drawn from a study of cytomegalovirus exposure and HLA in healthy donors. Study results and limitations: Some V segments, including TRBV6-2 and TRBV6-3, were excluded as indistinguishable.

Notes on this clone: Its antigen is not identified.

The CDR3 totals 15 residues. Looked up from germline, CDR1 is LNHDA and CDR2 is SQIVND (reference sequence). Trimming removed 4 bases at V and 4 bases at J, with 16 bases between. Donors likely had unrecorded immune exposures despite being nominally healthy when sampled. The PCR ran on 60 Vbeta and 13 Jbeta primers. Sequenced by immunoSEQ multiplex PCR; TCRdb stores in-frame clones only, minus some. The table lists approximately 220,000 clones, over 75% of them singletons. The sequencing sample was made of PBMCs. V gene TRBV19 combines with J gene TRBJ1-1; TRBD1 might be the D (6 bases). The TCR was taken from a man between 18 and 29 years old in good health and CMV-seronegative. The CDR3 coding sequence is TGTGCCAGTAGTAGGGATCGGGGACACTTCACTGAAGCTTTCTTT. This encodes CASSRDRGHFTEAFF.